These 10 T cell receptor beta chains were all obtained from the same sample, sequenced in a study of OX40 agonist ivuxolimab in advanced cancers. Sequenced by immunoSEQ multiplex PCR; TCRdb stores in-frame clones only, minus some. The data hold approximately 44,000 clones, with 86% observed a single time. Sequenced here: CD4+ or CD8+ T cells sorted from blood, sampled in a trial of the OX40 agonist ivuxolimab. Every receptor here comes from an adult with an advanced solid tumor such as melanoma, head and neck, liver or kidney cancer.

This clone came up once. This sequence joins TRBV27 and TRBJ1-2; tentatively, D is TRBD1 (5 bases). CDR3 length: 15 amino acids. V lost 3 bases to trimming and J lost 0 bases, with 11 bases between them. Germline V gives CDR1 MNHEY, CDR2 SMNVEV (reference sequence). DNA for the CDR3: TGTGCCAGCAGTTTTGGGGGGACTACTAACTATGGCTACACCTTC. This encodes CASSFGGTTNYGYTF.

The gene calls are TRBV7-2 and TRBJ2-1; D is unresolved. The V gene lost 6 bases and the J gene lost 8 bases, with 14 bases spanning the gap. The CDR3 loop spans 13 amino acids. Germline values: CDR1 SGHTA, CDR2 FQGNSA. The CDR3 nucleotides are TGTGCCAGCAGAGAGGATCTCGACGATGAGCAGTTCTTC. It codes for CASREDLDDEQFF.

V is TRBV15 and J is TRBJ1-2; D remains ambiguous. With 5 bases removed from V and 4 bases from J, the gap between germline ends came to 23 bases. Germline lookup yields CDR1 LNHNV and CDR2 YYDKDF (reference sequence). The length of the CDR3 is 17 residues. The CDR3 DNA follows: TGTGCCACCAGCTTATCCGTAAGGTGTGGAAAGATCTATGGCTACACCTTC. Translated: CATSLSVRCGKIYGYTF.

CDR3 sequence (DNA): TGTGCCAGCAGCTTACGGGGTTGGCAGGGGGCTCGCGAGCAGTACTTC. This sequence encodes CASSLRGWQGAREQYF. V and J are TRBV7-9 and TRBJ2-7; TRBD1 agrees at 8 bases. CDR1 is SEHNR, CDR2 FQNEAQ, per germline (reference sequence). Losses at the gene ends were 2 bases for V and 6 bases for J; bases not matched to a gene: 12. The CDR3 sequence is 16 residues long.

The J gene is TRBJ1-2, the V gene TRBV6-4, with 7 nucleotides matching TRBD1. There are 12 residues in the CDR3. J lost 8 bases, V lost 5 bases, and 5 bases had no gene match. Germline loops: CDR1 MRHNA, CDR2 SNTAGT. The CDR3 DNA reads TGTGCCAGCAGTACCACAGGGGACGGCTACACCTTC. This encodes CASSTTGDGYTF.

The V gene is TRBV19, the J gene TRBJ1-1; 9 nucleotides match TRBD1. Unmatched junction bases numbered 0, after V lost 3 bases and J lost 1 base. The CDR3 extends over 14 amino acids. CDR1 and CDR2 from the germline V gene are LNHDA and SQIVND (reference sequence). The CDR3 sequence is CASSMGQGNTEAFF. Here the CDR3 DNA reads TGTGCCAGTAGTATGGGACAGGGGAACACTGAAGCTTTCTTT.

This clone was counted once. The rearrangement uses TRBV28 and TRBJ1-4, with D possibly being TRBD1 (5 bases). CDR1 is MDHEN and CDR2 is SYDVKM in the germline V gene. This CDR3 spans 15 amino acids. With 5 bases removed from V and 6 bases from J, the gap between germline ends came to 16 bases. The CDR3 DNA sequence: TGTGCCAGCAGTCCACGGACCCGGACATATGAAAAACTGTTTTTT. Its translation is CASSPRTRTYEKLFF. Variable domain in full (rest from reference TRBV28 and TRBJ1-4): DVKVTQSSRYLVKRTGEKVFLECVQDMDHENMFWYRQDPGLGLRLIYFSYDVKMKEKGDIPEGYSVSREKKERFSLILESASTNQTSMYLCASSPRTRTYEKLFFGSGTQLSVL.

The chain is built from TRBV11-3 and TRBJ2-7; D not certain. The germline V gene has CDR1 SGHNT and CDR2 YENEEA. The V gene lost 0 bases and the J gene lost 0 bases, with 3 bases spanning the gap. The CDR3 contains 13 residues. The CDR3 reads CASSLDGSYEQYF. In DNA, the CDR3 is TGTGCCAGCAGCTTAGACGGCTCCTACGAGCAGTACTTC.

This chain uses TRBV19 with TRBJ1-5; D not resolved. The CDR3 length is 15 residues. Germline assignment: CDR1 LNHDA and CDR2 SQIVND (reference sequence). Trimming pared 2 bases from V and 4 bases from J, leaving 12 bases between. The CDR3 is CASSISRGVNQPQHF. DNA for the CDR3: TGTGCCAGTAGTATATCCAGAGGCGTTAATCAGCCCCAGCATTTT. Full variable domain (missing parts from reference TRBV19 and TRBJ1-5): DGGITQSPKYLFRKEGQNVTLSCEQNLNHDAMYWYRQDPGQGLRLIYYSQIVNDFQKGDIAEGYSVSREKKESFPLTVTSAQKNPTAFYLCASSISRGVNQPQHFGDGTRLSIL.

In DNA form, the CDR3 reads TGTGCCAGCAGTGACAGGTTCTCTGGAAACACCATATATTTT. It translates to CASSDRFSGNTIYF. The chain carries TRBV6-1 and TRBJ1-3; D gene uncertain. There are 14 residues in the CDR3. V lost 3 bases, J lost 0 bases, and 6 bases lay in between. The germline V gene encodes CDR1 MNHNS and CDR2 SASEGT.